This T cell receptor beta chain was recorded in a study of blood T cell repertoires in COVID-19. Study in general: Sites in the United States, Italy and Spain provided acute and convalescent COVID-19 samples.

The method was immunoSEQ multiplex PCR; TCRdb's version includes in-frame clones alone and lacks a portion of them. The sample lists 110,000 to 150,000 clones, about 80% occurring once. This CDR3 comprises 14 residues. V lost 5 bases, J lost 4 bases, and 1 base stayed unmatched. The germline V gene encodes CDR1 LNHDA and CDR2 SQIVND (reference sequence). The rearrangement joins TRBV19 to TRBJ1-4, with 10 bases fitting TRBD1. This clonotype was obtained from a woman aged 18-35 years who had been exposed to COVID-19. The specimen sequenced was PBMCs or T cells enriched from blood (not recorded which). The CDR3 reads CASSWTGGNEKLFF. The CDR3 DNA is TGTGCCAGTAGTTGGACAGGGGGTAATGAAAAACTGTTTTTT.